This record looks at one T cell receptor beta chain sequence and its context. The data stem from a study of control samples from healthy donors and cancer patients. Method: immunoSEQ multiplex PCR; TCRdb's copy keeps in-frame clones and lacks some. With fewer than 200,000 clones in the sample, the ten largest clones hold 2.2%. V lost 9 bases and J lost 2, with 10 bases in between. CDR1 and CDR2 (germline): LNHDA, SQIVND (reference sequence). There are 12 residues in the CDR3. This TCR derives from a woman in her 30s in good health. The J gene is TRBJ1-2, the V gene TRBV19; D call uncertain. The sequenced material came from blood. CDR3 in DNA: TGTGCCAGCACTGGACGGAACTATGGCTACACCTTC. Its protein is CASTGRNYGYTF.